These 10 T cell receptor beta chains originate from one sample sequenced in a study of blood T cells in healthy people across ages (dated by TCRdb to about 2015). The library was generated by 5' RACE. TCRdb names Illumina HiSeq 2500 as the instrument used. A second PCR of roughly 6 to 11 cycles was run with a J-beta primer mix and a sample-barcoded 5' primer. TCRdb handled the public reads itself, with Q25 trimming in fastp and clone calling in MiXCR, and kept productive beta chains. Each entry merges the rows of one CDR3 protein and shows their most common DNA and genes. The sample table lists 780,000 or so distinct CDR3 sequences, 20% to 25% of them with a count of one. 3% to 4.5% of the sample is held by the ten biggest clonotypes. This sample also belongs to another study, concerning T cells of mothers and their children.

Sequenced: blood. The receptor set was obtained from a boy between 10 and 17 years old in good health.

The chain joins TRBV9 to TRBJ2-2, with D possibly TRBD2 on 6 matching bases. The CDR3 extends over 18 amino acids. Trimming pared 0 bases from V and 5 bases from J, leaving 20 bases between. Looked up from germline, CDR1 is SGDLS and CDR2 is YYNGEE. The chain's CDR3 is CASSVAPSVRIGTGELFF. CDR3 in DNA: TGTGCCAGCAGCGTAGCTCCTAGCGTTAGAATCGGGACCGGGGAGCTGTTTTTT. The full variable domain, its missing parts supplied by reference TRBV9 and TRBJ2-2, is DSGVTQTPKHLITATGQRVTLRCSPRSGDLSVYWYQQSLDQGLQFLIQYYNGEERAKGNILERFSAQQFPDLHSELNLSSLELGDSALYFCASSVAPSVRIGTGELFFGEGSRLTVL.

The CDR3 here is CASSLQFYNSPLHF. For the CDR3, the DNA is TGTGCCAGCAGCTTACAGTTCTATAATTCACCCCTCCACTTT. The chain combines TRBV7-2 with TRBJ1-6; D is uncertain. Trimming took 2 bases from V and 3 from J, leaving 5 bases between them. Germline V gene lookup returns CDR1 SGHTA and CDR2 FQGNSA. The CDR3 totals 14 residues.

Turning to this clonotype: Sequence at one end of the junction differs from germline and may be a read error. The CDR3 nucleotides read TGTGCCAGCAGCCTAGACGGCGGGACACTCTACGAGCAGTACTTC. Encoded protein: CASSLDGGTLYEQYF. The V and J genes are TRBV11-2 and TRBJ2-7; D may be TRBD1 or TRBD2 (6 bases each). This CDR3 comprises 15 residues. Per the germline V gene, CDR1 is SGHAT and CDR2 is FQNNGV.

This clonotype was seen only a few times. V and J are TRBV5-1 and TRBJ2-3; the match to TRBD2 covers 9 bases. V lost 3 bases, J lost 3 bases, and 14 bases stayed unmatched. The CDR3 has 18 amino acids. Germline V CDR1 and CDR2: SGHRS, YFSETQ. This CDR3 reads CASSSWPISGRRTDTQYF. The CDR3 nucleotides are TGCGCCAGCAGCTCGTGGCCAATAAGCGGGAGGAGGACAGATACGCAGTATTTT. Looking up the rest from reference TRBV5-1 and TRBJ2-3 gives the full variable domain: KAGVTQTPRYLIKTRGQQVTLSCSPISGHRSVSWYQQTPGQGLQFLFEYFSETQRNKGNFPGRFSGRQFSNSRSEMNVSTLELGDSALYLCASSSWPISGRRTDTQYFGPGTRLTVL.

This clonotype has more than one count but fewer than ten. The rearrangement joins TRBV20-1 to TRBJ1-1, with D unclear. The ends were cut back, 3 bases at V and 0 bases at J, with 14 bases in the middle. The germline V gene has CDR1 DFQATT and CDR2 SNEGSKA (reference sequence). The CDR3 contains 15 residues. CDR3 DNA: TGCAGTGCTAGTTCTAACTCCAGGATGAACACTGAAGCTTTCTTT. Translated: CSASSNSRMNTEAFF.

The chain combines TRBV28 with TRBJ2-7, with 10 bases identical to TRBD1. Germline values: CDR1 MDHEN, CDR2 SYDVKM. V trimming: 4 bases; J trimming: 3 bases; junction bases outside the gene matches: 15. The CDR3 runs to 18 residues. The CDR3 DNA is TGTGCCAGCAGTTCCACCTACTCGACAGGGGGCGCGTTCTACGAGCAGTACTTC. It is translated as CASSSTYSTGGAFYEQYF.

This clonotype was observed a handful of times. The chain recombines TRBV7-2 with TRBJ1-2; the D is unclear. Trimming stripped 6 bases from V and 4 bases from J, with 12 bases between. The CDR3 covers 13 residues. Per the germline V gene, CDR1 is SGHTA and CDR2 is FQGNSA. CDR3 loop: CASSQIGPYGYTF. DNA of the CDR3: TGTGCCAGCAGTCAAATCGGACCCTATGGCTACACCTTC.

The CDR3 bases are TGCGCCAGCAGCCTTAGCGGGAGTATAATAGAGACCCAGTACTTC. It encodes CASSLSGSIIETQYF. The chain links TRBV5-1 to TRBJ2-5, with TRBD2 matching over 9 bases. Germline CDR1 is SGHRS and CDR2 is YFSETQ. The CDR3 covers 15 residues. The V and J ends lost 4 bases and 4 bases, in that order; junction bases with no gene match: 8.

The rearrangement links TRBV7-2 to TRBJ2-7, with 8 bases that match TRBD2. Trimming cost V 2 bases and J 4 bases; bases outside gene matches: 13. The V gene's germline CDR1 is SGHTA and CDR2 FQGNSA. The CDR3 is 17 residues long. The CDR3 loop reads CASSLRRSGGPLYEQYF. The CDR3 nucleotides read TGTGCCAGCAGCTTAAGGAGGTCGGGAGGGCCTTTGTACGAGCAGTACTTC. Full variable domain (remainder filled in from reference TRBV7-2 and TRBJ2-7): GAGVSQSPSNKVTEKGKDVELRCDPISGHTALYWYRQSLGQGLEFLIYFQGNSAPDKSGLPSDRFSAERTGGSVSTLTIQRTQQEDSAVYLCASSLRRSGGPLYEQYFGPGTRLTVT.

About this clonotype itself: One base away lies a much larger clone, so this may be a sequencing read error. V usage is TRBV3-1 and J usage is TRBJ2-5; possible D gene TRBD2, 6 bases. The length of the CDR3 is 14 residues. Germline V gene lookup returns CDR1 LGHDT and CDR2 YNNKEL (reference sequence). Trimming took off 6 bases at V and 5 bases at J, with 16 bases between the two ends. The CDR3 sequence: CASRLPDGGETQYF. For the CDR3, the DNA is TGTGCCAGCAGGCTCCCGGACGGGGGTGAGACCCAGTACTTC.